The sequence of this T cell receptor beta chain was determined in a study of shared T cell receptors in the human thymus. Profiled with immunoSEQ multiplex PCR; TCRdb holds only in-frame clones, not every one. The sample consists of about 380,000 clones, just under 95% of them appearing once. Trimming removed 2 bases from V and 5 bases from J, with 18 bases in between. This CDR3 is built from 16 residues. The V gene's germline CDR1 is SGHTA and CDR2 FQGNSA. The sequenced sample was thymocytes. The chain joins TRBV7-2 to TRBJ2-5, with a weak D call TRBD2 (5 bases). This sequence originates from a human donor. The CDR3: CASSLIGRGPRETQYF. In DNA form, the CDR3 reads TGTGCCAGCAGCTTAATAGGGCGCGGGCCCCGGGAGACCCAGTACTTC.